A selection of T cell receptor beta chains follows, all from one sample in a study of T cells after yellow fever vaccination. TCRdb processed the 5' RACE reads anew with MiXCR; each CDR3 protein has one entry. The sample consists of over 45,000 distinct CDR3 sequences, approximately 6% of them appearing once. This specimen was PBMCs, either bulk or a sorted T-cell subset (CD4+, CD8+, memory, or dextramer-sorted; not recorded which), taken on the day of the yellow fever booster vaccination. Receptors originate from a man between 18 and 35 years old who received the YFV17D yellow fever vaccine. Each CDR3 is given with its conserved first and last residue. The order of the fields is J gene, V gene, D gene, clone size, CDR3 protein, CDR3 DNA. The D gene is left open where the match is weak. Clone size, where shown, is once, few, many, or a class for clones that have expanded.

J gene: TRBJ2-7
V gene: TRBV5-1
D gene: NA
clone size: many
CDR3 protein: CASSYSSSEQYF
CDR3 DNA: TGCGCCAGCAGCTATTCTTCTAGTGAGCAGTACTTC

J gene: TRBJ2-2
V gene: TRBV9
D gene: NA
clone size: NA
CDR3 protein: CASSPLESRQARNTGELFF
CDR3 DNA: TGTGCCAGCAGCCCTCTGGAGTCTAGACAGGCAAGGAACACCGGGGAGCTGTTTTTT

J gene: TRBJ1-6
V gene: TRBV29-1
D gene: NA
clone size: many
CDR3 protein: CSVRVGYNSPLHF
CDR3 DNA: TGCAGCGTTCGAGTTGGGTATAATTCACCCCTCCACTTT

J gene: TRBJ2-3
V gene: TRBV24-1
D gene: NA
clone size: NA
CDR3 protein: CATSDSKATDTQYF
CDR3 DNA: TGTGCCACCAGTGATAGCAAAGCAACAGATACGCAGTATTTT

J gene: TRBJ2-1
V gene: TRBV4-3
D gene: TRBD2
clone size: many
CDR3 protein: CASRGSGGRYNEQFF
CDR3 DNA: TGCGCCAGCAGAGGGAGCGGGGGGCGTTACAATGAGCAGTTCTTC

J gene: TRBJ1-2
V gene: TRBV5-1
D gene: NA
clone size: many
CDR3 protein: CASGGQNGYTF
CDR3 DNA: TGCGCCAGCGGCGGTCAAAATGGCTACACCTTC

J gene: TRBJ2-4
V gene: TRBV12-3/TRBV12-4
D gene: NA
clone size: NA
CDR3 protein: CASSSPGAKNIQYF
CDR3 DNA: TGTGCCAGCAGTTCCCCCGGAGCCAAAAACATTCAGTACTTC

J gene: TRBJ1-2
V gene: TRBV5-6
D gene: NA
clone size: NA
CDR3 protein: CASSNSGGYTF
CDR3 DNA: TGTGCCAGCAGCAACTCTGGTGGCTACACCTTC

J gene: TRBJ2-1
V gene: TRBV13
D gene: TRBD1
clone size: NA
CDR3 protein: CASSLRDRANEQFF
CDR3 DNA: TGTGCCAGCAGCTTAAGGGACAGGGCCAATGAGCAGTTCTTC

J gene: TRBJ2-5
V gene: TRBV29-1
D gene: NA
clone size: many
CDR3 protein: CSGEGWTQETQYF
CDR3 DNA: TGCAGCGGAGAGGGGTGGACCCAAGAGACCCAGTACTTC

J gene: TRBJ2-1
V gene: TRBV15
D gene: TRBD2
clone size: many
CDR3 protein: CATSHGTSGGYNEQFF
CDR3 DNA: TGTGCCACCAGCCACGGGACTAGCGGGGGGTACAATGAGCAGTTCTTC

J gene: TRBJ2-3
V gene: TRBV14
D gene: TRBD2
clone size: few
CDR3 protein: CASSQGTSGVGTQYF
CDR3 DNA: TGTGCCAGCAGCCAAGGGACTAGCGGGGTTGGTACGCAGTATTTT

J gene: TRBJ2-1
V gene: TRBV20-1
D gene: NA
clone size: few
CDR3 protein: CSAYRVGEQFF
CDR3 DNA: TGCAGTGCCTACAGGGTCGGAGAGCAGTTCTTC

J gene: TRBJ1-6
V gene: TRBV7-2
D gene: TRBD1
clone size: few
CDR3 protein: CASSGGTGVYNSPLHF
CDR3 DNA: TGTGCCAGCAGCGGGGGGACAGGGGTCTATAATTCACCCCTCCACTTT

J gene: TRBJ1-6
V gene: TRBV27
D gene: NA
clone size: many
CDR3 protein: CASSTATESPLHF
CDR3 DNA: TGTGCCAGCAGTACAGCGACAGAATCACCCCTCCACTTT

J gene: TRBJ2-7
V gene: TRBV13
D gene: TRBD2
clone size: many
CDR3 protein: CASSLGGPSGVSYEQYF
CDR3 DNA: TGTGCCAGCAGCTTAGGGGGTCCTAGCGGGGTTTCCTACGAGCAGTACTTC

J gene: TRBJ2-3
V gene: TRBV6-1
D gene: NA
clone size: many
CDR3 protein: CASSEEGRDTQYF
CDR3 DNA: TGTGCCAGCAGTGAAGAGGGTCGAGATACGCAGTATTTT

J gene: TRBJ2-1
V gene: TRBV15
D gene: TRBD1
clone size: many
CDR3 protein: CATSTGGPGGWNEQFF
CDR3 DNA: TGTGCCACCAGCACCGGCGGGCCAGGGGGCTGGAATGAGCAGTTCTTC

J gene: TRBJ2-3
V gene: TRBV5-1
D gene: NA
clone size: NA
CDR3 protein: CASSFRLGGSTDTQYF
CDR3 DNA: TGCGCCAGCAGCTTTCGTCTCGGGGGAAGCACAGATACGCAGTATTTT

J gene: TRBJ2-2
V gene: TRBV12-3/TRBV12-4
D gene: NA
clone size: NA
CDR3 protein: CATQKEDQNTGELFF
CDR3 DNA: TGTGCCACCCAGAAAGAGGATCAGAACACCGGGGAGCTGTTTTTT

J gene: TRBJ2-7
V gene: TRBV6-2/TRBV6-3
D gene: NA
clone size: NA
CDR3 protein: CATLGQGIREQYF
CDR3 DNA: TGTGCCACCTTGGGCCAGGGGATCCGCGAGCAGTACTTC

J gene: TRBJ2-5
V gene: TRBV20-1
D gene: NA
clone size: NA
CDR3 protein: CSASSMEGPVKYSETQYF
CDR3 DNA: TGCAGTGCTAGTTCCATGGAGGGGCCGGTTAAGTATTCAGAGACCCAGTACTTC

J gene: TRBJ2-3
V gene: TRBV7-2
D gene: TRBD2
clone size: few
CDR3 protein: CASSSGIAGPSADTQYF
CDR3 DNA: TGTGCCAGCAGCTCCGGAATAGCGGGGCCCAGCGCAGATACGCAGTATTTT

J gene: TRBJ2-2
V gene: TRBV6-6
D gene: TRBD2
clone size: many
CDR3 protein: CASSYPAGAANTGELFF
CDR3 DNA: TGTGCCAGCAGTTACCCAGCGGGGGCCGCGAACACCGGGGAGCTGTTTTTT

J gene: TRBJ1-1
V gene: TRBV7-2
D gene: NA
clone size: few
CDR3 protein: CASSLGQMNTEAFF
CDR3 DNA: TGTGCCAGCAGCTTAGGACAGATGAACACTGAAGCTTTCTTT

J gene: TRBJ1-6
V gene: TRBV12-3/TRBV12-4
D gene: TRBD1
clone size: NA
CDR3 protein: CASRGQGYSPLHF
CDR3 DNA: TGTGCCAGCAGGGGACAGGGGTATTCACCCCTCCACTTT

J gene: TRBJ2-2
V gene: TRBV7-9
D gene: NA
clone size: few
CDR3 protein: CATSDSERTGELFF
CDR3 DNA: TGTGCCACCTCGGACTCGGAGAGGACCGGGGAGCTGTTTTTT

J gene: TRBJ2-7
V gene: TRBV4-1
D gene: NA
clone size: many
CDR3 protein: CASSQGATVGEQYF
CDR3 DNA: TGCGCCAGCAGCCAGGGGGCGACAGTAGGCGAGCAGTACTTC

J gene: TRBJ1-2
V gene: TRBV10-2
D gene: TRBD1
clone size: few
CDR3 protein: CASSGFQGTEDGYTF
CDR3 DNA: TGCGCCAGCAGTGGGTTCCAAGGGACAGAAGATGGCTACACCTTC

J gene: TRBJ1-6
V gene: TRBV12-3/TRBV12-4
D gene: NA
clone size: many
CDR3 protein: CATGGRRSPLHF
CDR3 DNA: TGTGCCACCGGGGGAAGGCGATCACCCCTCCACTTT

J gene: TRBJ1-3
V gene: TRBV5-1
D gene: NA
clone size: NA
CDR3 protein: CASSFFGADTIYF
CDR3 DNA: TGCGCCAGCAGCTTCTTTGGGGCTGACACCATATATTTT

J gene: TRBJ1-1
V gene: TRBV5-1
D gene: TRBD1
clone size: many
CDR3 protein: CASSRRGANTEAFF
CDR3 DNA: TGCGCCAGCAGCCGCAGGGGGGCGAACACTGAAGCTTTCTTT

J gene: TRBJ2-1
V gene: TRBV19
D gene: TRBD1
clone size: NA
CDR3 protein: CASSSQGWNEQFF
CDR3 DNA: TGTGCCAGTAGTTCACAGGGGTGGAATGAGCAGTTCTTC

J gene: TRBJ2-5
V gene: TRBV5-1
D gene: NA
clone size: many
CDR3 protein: CASRREETQYF
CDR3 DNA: TGCGCCAGCAGACGGGAAGAGACCCAGTACTTC

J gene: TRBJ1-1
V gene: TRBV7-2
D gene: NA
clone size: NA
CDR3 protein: CASSLWKRNTEAFF
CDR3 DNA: TGTGCCAGCAGCTTATGGAAGAGGAACACTGAAGCTTTCTTT

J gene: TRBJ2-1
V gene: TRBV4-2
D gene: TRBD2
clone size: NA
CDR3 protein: CASSIFTSGGPSYNEQFF
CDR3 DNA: TGTGCCAGCAGCATCTTTACTAGCGGGGGCCCTTCCTACAATGAGCAGTTCTTC

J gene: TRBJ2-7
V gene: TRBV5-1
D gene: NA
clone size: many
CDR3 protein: CASSLGDGNYEQYF
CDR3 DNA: TGCGCCAGCAGCCTGGGGGACGGAAACTACGAGCAGTACTTC

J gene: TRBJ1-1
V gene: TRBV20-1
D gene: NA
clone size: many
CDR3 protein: CSAQISGSVWNTEAFF
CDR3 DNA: TGCAGTGCTCAGATCTCTGGCTCGGTGTGGAACACTGAAGCTTTCTTT

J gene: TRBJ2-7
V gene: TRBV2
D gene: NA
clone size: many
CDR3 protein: CAREGTYEQYF
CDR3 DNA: TGTGCCAGGGAGGGGACCTACGAGCAGTACTTC

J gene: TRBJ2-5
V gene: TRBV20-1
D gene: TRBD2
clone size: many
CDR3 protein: CSASPGRMETQYF
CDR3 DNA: TGCAGTGCTAGCCCCGGGAGGATGGAGACCCAGTACTTC

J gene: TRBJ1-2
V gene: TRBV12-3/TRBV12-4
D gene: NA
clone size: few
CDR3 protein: CASSFGGAVSYGYTF
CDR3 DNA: TGTGCCAGCAGTTTTGGGGGGGCGGTTAGCTATGGCTACACCTTC

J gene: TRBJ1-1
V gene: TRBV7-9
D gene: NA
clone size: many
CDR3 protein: CASSLTARRNTEAFF
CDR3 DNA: TGTGCCAGCAGCTTAACTGCCAGGAGGAACACTGAAGCTTTCTTT

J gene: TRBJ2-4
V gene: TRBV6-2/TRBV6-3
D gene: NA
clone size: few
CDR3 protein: CASNLATPDSQAKNIQYF
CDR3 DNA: TGTGCCAGCAATCTAGCGACCCCGGACAGCCAAGCCAAAAACATTCAGTACTTC

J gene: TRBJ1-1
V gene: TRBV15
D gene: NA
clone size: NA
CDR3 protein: CATSRDKAALNTEAFF
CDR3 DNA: TGTGCCACCAGCAGAGATAAGGCAGCGTTGAACACTGAAGCTTTCTTT